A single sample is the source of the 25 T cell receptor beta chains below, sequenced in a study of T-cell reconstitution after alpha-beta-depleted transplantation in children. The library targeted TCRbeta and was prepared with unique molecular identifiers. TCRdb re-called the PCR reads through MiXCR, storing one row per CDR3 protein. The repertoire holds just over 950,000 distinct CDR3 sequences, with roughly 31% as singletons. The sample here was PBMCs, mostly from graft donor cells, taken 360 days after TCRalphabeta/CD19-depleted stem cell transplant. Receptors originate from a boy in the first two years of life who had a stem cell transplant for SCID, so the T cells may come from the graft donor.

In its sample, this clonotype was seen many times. As DNA, the CDR3 is TGTGCCAGCAGCGCGCCAGGAGGGGGTCCAGATACGCAGTATTTT. This gives the protein CASSAPGGGPDTQYF. The chain carries TRBV9 and TRBJ2-3, with D perhaps TRBD1 or TRBD2 (6 bases each). The CDR3 is 15 residues long. Trimming cost V 3 bases and J 4 bases, with 15 bases left between them. Germline loops: CDR1 SGDLS, CDR2 YYNGEE.

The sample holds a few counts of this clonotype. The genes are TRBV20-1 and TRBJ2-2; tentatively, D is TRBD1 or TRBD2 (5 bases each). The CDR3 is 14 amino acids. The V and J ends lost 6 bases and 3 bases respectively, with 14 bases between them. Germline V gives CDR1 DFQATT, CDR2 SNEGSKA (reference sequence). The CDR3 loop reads CSARGPLDTGELFF. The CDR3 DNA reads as TGCAGTGCCCGGGGACCCCTTGACACCGGGGAGCTGTTTTTT.

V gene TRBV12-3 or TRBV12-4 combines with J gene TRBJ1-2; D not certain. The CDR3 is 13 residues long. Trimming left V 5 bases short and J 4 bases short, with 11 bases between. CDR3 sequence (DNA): TGTGCCAGCAGTAAATCCTTCTTCTATGGCTACACCTTC. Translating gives CASSKSFFYGYTF.

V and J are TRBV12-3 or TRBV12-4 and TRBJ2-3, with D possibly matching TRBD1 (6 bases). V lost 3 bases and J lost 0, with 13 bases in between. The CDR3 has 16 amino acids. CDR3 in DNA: TGTGCCAGCAGTTTCTCTTGGACAGCCAGCACAGATACGCAGTATTTT. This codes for CASSFSWTASTDTQYF.

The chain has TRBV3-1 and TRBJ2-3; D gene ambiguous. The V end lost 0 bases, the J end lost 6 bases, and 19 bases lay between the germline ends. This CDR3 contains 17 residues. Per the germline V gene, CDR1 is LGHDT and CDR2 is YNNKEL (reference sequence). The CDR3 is CASSQDLDPNWSDTQYF. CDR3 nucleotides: TGTGCCAGCAGCCAAGATCTTGACCCGAATTGGTCGGATACGCAGTATTTT.

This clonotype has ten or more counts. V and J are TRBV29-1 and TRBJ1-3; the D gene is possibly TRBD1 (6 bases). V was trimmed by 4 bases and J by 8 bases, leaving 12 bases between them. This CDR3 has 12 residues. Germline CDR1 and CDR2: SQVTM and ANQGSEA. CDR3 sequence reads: CSVGGRGDTIYF. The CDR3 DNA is TGCAGCGTTGGAGGCAGGGGTGACACCATATATTTT.

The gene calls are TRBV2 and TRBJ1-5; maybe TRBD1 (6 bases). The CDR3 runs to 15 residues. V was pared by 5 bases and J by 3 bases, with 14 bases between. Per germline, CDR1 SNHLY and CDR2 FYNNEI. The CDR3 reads CASSPTTGSNQPQHF. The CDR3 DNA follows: TGTGCCAGCAGTCCGACGACAGGTTCCAATCAGCCCCAGCATTTT.

The CDR3 DNA follows: TGTGCCAGCAGTCGCCCGGGACAGGACACGGAGCAGTACTTC. Translating gives CASSRPGQDTEQYF. The chain employs TRBV2 and TRBJ2-7, with 8 bases identical to TRBD1. The CDR3 has 14 residues. V lost 5 bases, J lost 7 bases, and 10 bases stayed unmatched. Germline CDR1 and CDR2: SNHLY and FYNNEI.

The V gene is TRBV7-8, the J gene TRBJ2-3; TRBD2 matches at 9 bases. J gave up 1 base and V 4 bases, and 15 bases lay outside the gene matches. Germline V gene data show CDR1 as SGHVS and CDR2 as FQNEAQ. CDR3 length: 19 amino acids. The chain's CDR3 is CASSSPRGSGGLGTDTQYF. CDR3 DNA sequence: TGTGCCAGCAGCTCCCCGAGGGGTAGCGGGGGATTGGGCACAGATACGCAGTATTTT.

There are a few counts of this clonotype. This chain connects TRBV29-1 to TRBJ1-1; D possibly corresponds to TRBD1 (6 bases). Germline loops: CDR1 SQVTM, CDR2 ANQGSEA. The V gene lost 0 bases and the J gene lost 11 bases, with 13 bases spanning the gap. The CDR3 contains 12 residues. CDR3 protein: CSVEEEGGGAFF. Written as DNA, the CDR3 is TGCAGCGTTGAAGAAGAAGGGGGGGGCGCTTTCTTT.

CDR3 protein: CASGTRVSYNEQFF. As DNA, the CDR3 is TGTGCCAGCGGCACCAGGGTCTCCTACAATGAGCAGTTCTTC. The chain recombines TRBV12-3 or TRBV12-4 with TRBJ2-1, with D maybe TRBD1 (5 bases). This CDR3 has 14 residues. Trimming took 8 bases from V and 0 from J, leaving 11 bases between them.

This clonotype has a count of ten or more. The CDR3 nucleotides are TGCGCCAGCAGCCAAGATGGATTGCTAGCGGGGGAGGAGCAGTTCTTC. Translating it yields CASSQDGLLAGEEQFF. The rearrangement links TRBV4-3 to TRBJ2-1, with 10 positions matching TRBD2. The CDR3 is 16 amino acids. J was trimmed by 10 bases and V by 0 bases; bases with no gene match: 9. From germline, CDR1 is LGHNA and CDR2 YSLEER.

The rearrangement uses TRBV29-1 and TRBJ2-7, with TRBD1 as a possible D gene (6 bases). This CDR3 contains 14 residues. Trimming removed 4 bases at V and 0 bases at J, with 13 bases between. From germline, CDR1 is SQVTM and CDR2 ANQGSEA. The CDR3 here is CSVARQEISYEQYF. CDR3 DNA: TGCAGCGTTGCGAGACAGGAAATCTCCTACGAGCAGTACTTC.

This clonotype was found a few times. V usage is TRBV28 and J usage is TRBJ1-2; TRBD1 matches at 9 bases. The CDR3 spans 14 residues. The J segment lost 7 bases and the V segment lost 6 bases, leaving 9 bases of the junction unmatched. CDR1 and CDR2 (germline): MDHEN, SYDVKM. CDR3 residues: CASSPGQGTAGYTF. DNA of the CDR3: TGTGCCAGCAGCCCCGGACAGGGGACGGCTGGCTACACCTTC.

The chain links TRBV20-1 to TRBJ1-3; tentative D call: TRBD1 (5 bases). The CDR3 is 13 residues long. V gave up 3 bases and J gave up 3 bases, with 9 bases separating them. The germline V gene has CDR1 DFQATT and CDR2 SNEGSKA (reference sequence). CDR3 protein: CSARSGIGNTIYF. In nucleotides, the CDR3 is TGCAGTGCTAGGTCAGGGATTGGAAACACCATATATTTT.

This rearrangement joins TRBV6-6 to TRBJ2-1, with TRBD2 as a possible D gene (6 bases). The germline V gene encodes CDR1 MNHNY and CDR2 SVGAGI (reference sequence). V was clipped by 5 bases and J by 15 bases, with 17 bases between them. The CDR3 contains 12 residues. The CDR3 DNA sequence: TGTGCCAGCAGTGCCGGGGGTACCGGGAGGTTCTTC. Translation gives CASSAGGTGRFF.

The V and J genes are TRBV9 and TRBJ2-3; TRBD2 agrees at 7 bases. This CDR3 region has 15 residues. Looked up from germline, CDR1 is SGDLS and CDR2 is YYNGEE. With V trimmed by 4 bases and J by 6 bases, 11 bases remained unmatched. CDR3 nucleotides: TGTGCCAGCAGCAAAAGCGGGGCGGTCAGGGATACGCAGTATTTT. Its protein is CASSKSGAVRDTQYF.

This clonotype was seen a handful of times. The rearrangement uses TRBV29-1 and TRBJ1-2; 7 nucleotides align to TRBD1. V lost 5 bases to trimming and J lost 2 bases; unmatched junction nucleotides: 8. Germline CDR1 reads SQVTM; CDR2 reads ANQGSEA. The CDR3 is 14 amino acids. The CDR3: CSVPGDRANYGYTF. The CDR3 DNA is TGCAGCGTTCCGGGAGACAGGGCGAACTATGGCTACACCTTC.

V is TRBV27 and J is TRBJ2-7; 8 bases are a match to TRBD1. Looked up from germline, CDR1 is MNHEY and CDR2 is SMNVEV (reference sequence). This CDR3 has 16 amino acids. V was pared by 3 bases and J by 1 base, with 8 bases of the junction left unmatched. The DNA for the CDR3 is TGTGCCAGCAGTTTTTATTATGGACAGGGTTCCTACGAGCAGTACTTC. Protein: CASSFYYGQGSYEQYF.

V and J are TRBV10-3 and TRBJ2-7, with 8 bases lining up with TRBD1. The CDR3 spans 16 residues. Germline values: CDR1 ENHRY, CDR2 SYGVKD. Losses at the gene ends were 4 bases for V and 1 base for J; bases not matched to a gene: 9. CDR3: CAISAKQQGVSYEQYF. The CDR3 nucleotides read TGTGCCATCAGTGCGAAACAACAGGGGGTGTCCTACGAGCAGTACTTC.

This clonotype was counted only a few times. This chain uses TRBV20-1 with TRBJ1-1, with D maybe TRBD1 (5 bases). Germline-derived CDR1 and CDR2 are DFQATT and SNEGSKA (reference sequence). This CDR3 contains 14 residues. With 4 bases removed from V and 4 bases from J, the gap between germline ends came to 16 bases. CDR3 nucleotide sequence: TGCAGTGCTAACCGTGGGGGGTTGGGCACTGAAGCTTTCTTT. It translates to CSANRGGLGTEAFF.

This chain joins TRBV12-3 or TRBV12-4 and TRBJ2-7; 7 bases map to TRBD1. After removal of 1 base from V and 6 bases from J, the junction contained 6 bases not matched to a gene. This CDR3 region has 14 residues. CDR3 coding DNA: TGTGCCAGCAGTTTAGGGCGACAGGGCGGCGAGCAGTACTTC. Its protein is CASSLGRQGGEQYF.

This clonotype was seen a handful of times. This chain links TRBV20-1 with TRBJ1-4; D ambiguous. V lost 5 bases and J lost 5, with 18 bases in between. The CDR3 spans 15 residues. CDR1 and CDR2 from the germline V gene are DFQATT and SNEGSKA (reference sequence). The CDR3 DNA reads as TGCAGTGCTTCAGCGACGGGCCGCAGAAATGAAAAACTGTTTTTT. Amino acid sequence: CSASATGRRNEKLFF.

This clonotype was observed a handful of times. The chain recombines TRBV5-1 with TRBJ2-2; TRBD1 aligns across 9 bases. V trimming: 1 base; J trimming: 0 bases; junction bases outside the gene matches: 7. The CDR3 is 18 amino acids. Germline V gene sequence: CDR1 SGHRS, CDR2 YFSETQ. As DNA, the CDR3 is TGCGCCAGCAGCTTGCCCTTGGGACAGGGAACGAACACCGGGGAGCTGTTTTTT. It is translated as CASSLPLGQGTNTGELFF.

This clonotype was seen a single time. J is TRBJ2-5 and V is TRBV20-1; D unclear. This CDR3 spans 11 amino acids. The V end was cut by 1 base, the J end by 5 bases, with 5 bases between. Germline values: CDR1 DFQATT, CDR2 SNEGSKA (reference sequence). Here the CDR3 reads CSARGIETQYF. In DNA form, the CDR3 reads TGCAGTGCTAGAGGAATCGAGACCCAGTACTTC.